This T cell receptor beta chain was sequenced in a study of cytomegalovirus exposure and HLA in healthy donors. Overall study results and limits: Most TCR sequences proved rare, with some public TCRs found in many donors. A classifier reportedly called cytomegalovirus status with high sensitivity and specificity.

Points on this clone: No antigen is known for it.

V was pared by 6 bases and J by 4 bases, with 8 bases of the junction left unmatched. Per germline, CDR1 MDHEN and CDR2 SYDVKM. The CDR3 is made up of 14 amino acids. The data were produced by immunoSEQ multiplex PCR, yet TCRdb's version contains in-frame clones alone and is incomplete. The sample records some 200,000 clones, around nine tenths being singletons. The chain combines TRBV28 with TRBJ2-7; 8 bases line up with TRBD1. This clonotype originated in a woman under 30 in good health and CMV-seronegative. Sample: PBMCs. The CDR3 nucleotides are TGTGCCAGCAGCGTATTGGGACAGGTTTACGAGCAGTACTTC. Translating it yields CASSVLGQVYEQYF. The variable domain in full, completed from reference TRBV28 and TRBJ2-7, reads DVKVTQSSRYLVKRTGEKVFLECVQDMDHENMFWYRQDPGLGLRLIYFSYDVKMKEKGDIPEGYSVSREKKERFSLILESASTNQTSMYLCASSVLGQVYEQYFGPGTRLTVT.